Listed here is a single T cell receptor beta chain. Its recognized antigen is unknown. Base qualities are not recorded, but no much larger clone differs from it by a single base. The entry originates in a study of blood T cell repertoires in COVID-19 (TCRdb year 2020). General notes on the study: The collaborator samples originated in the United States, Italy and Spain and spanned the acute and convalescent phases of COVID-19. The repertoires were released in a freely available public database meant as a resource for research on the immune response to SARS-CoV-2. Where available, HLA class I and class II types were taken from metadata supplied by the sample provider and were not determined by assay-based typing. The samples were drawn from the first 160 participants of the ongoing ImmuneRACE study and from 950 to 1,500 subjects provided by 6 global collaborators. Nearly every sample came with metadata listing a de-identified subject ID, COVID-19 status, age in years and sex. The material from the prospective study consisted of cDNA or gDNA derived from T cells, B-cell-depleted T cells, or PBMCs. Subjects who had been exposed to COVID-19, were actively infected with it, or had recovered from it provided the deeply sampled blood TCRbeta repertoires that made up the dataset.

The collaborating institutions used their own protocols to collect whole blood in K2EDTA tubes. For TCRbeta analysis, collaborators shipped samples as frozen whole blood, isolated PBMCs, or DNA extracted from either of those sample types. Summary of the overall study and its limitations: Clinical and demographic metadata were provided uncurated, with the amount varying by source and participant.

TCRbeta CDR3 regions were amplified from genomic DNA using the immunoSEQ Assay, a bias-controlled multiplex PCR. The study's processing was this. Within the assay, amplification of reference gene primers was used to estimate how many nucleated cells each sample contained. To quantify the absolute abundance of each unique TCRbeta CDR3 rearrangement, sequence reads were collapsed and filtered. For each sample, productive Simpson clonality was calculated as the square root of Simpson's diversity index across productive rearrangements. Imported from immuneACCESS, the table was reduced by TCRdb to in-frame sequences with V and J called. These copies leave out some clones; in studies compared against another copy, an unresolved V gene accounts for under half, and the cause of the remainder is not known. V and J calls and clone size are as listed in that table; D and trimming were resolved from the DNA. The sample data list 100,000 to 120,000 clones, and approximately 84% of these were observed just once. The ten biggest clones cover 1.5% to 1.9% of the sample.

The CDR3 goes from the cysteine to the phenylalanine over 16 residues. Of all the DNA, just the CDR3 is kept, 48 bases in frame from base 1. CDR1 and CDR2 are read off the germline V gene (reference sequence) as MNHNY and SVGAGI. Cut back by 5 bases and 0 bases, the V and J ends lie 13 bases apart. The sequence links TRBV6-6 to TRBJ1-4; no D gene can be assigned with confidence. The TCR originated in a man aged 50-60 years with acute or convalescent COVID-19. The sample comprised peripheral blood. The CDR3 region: CASSPFVSSTNEKLFF. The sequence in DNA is TGTGCCAGCAGTCCCTTCGTCAGTTCAACTAATGAAAAACTGTTTTTT.